This T cell receptor beta chain was found in a study of T cell changes during pregnancy in multiple sclerosis. This clone was counted once. The data were produced by immunoSEQ multiplex PCR, yet TCRdb's version contains in-frame clones alone and is incomplete. The table includes tens of thousands of clones, approximately 90% detected once. Germline CDR1 and CDR2: SGHAT and FQNNGV. The CDR3 has 16 residues. V lost 2 bases and J lost 1; bases outside the gene matches: 7. The sequencing used peripheral blood, collected in the second trimester of pregnancy. The TCR originated in a female donor in good health, enrolled as a control in a pregnancy study. The J gene is TRBJ2-7, the V gene TRBV11-2; 8 positions agree with TRBD2. The chain's CDR3 is CASSLIGLAGSYEQYF. The CDR3 nucleotides are TGTGCCAGCAGCTTAATCGGGCTAGCGGGTTCCTACGAGCAGTACTTC. The whole variable domain, remainder taken from reference TRBV11-2 and TRBJ2-7, is EAGVAQSPRYKIIEKRQSVAFWCNPISGHATLYWYQQILGQGPKLLIQFQNNGVVDDSQLPKDRFSAERLKGVDSTLKIQPAKLEDSAVYLCASSLIGLAGSYEQYFGPGTRLTVT.